This passage covers 13 T cell receptor beta chains from one sample sequenced in a study of T cell changes during pregnancy in multiple sclerosis. Only in-frame clones appear in the TCRdb table, and some are missing; sequencing was by immunoSEQ multiplex PCR. The sample has fewer than 80,000 clones, roughly 91% seen once; the top ten hold about 0.3%. The sequenced sample was CD4+ T cells from peripheral blood mononuclear cells, obtained in the third trimester of pregnancy. These receptors were obtained from a female donor in good health, enrolled as a control in a pregnancy study.

The chain uses TRBV18 and TRBJ1-6, with D unresolved. Trimming cost V 6 bases and J 0 bases, with 12 bases left between them. In germline, CDR1 is KGHSH, CDR2 LQKENI. This CDR3 contains 16 residues. The CDR3 sequence: CASSPSGSSYNSPLHF. The CDR3 nucleotides are TGTGCCAGCTCCCCGAGCGGGAGCTCCTATAATTCACCCCTCCACTTT.

V is TRBV27 and J is TRBJ1-2, with 8 nucleotides matching TRBD1. V dropped 2 bases and J dropped 2; count of bases not matched to a gene: 1. The CDR3 has 14 amino acids. Germline-derived CDR1 and CDR2 are MNHEY and SMNVEV (reference sequence). The CDR3 sequence: CASSLRTGNYGYTF. CDR3 sequence (DNA): TGTGCCAGCAGTTTACGGACAGGGAACTATGGCTACACCTTC.

The chain joins TRBV13 to TRBJ2-3, with D perhaps TRBD1 (6 bases). V gave up 5 bases and J gave up 0 bases, with 15 bases separating them. The CDR3 length is 16 residues. Germline CDR1 reads PRHDT; CDR2 reads FYEKMQ (reference sequence). The chain's CDR3 is CASSIRTVLSTDTQYF. CDR3 coding DNA: TGTGCCAGCAGCATCCGGACAGTTCTAAGCACAGATACGCAGTATTTT. The full variable domain, with the rest looked up from reference TRBV13 and TRBJ2-3, is AAGVIQSPRHLIKEKRETATLKCYPIPRHDTVYWYQQGPGQDPQFLISFYEKMQSDKGSIPDRFSAQQFSDYHSELNMSSLELGDSALYFCASSIRTVLSTDTQYFGPGTRLTVL.

The chain carries TRBV19 and TRBJ2-3; 9 nucleotides align to TRBD1. The CDR3 loop spans 15 amino acids. In germline, CDR1 is LNHDA, CDR2 SQIVND (reference sequence). The V gene end was trimmed by 5 bases and the J gene end by 4 bases; junction bases not matched to a gene: 7. CDR3 in amino acids: CASSSSGTGPDTQYF. The CDR3 DNA reads as TGTGCCAGTAGTTCATCCGGGACAGGGCCAGATACGCAGTATTTT.

V gene TRBV5-4 combines with J gene TRBJ2-2; the D is unclear. This CDR3 is 14 amino acids long. The germline V and J ends were trimmed by 5 bases and 2 bases, with 10 bases remaining between them. The germline V gene has CDR1 SGHNT and CDR2 YYREEE (reference sequence). Here the CDR3 reads CASRSAENTGELFF. The CDR3 coding sequence is TGTGCCAGCAGATCGGCGGAAAACACCGGGGAGCTGTTTTTT.

The genes are TRBV7-9 and TRBJ1-1; TRBD1 matches 8 bases. The CDR3 is made up of 16 amino acids. J was trimmed by 2 bases and V by 6 bases; bases with no gene match: 11. The germline gives CDR1 SEHNR, CDR2 FQNEAQ (reference sequence). DNA for the CDR3: TGTGCCAGCAGGAAAGACCCCGGGACAGGCAACACTGAAGCTTTCTTT. Translated: CASRKDPGTGNTEAFF.

V and J are TRBV11-3 and TRBJ1-2; TRBD1 agrees at 9 bases. V shed 4 bases, J shed 9 bases, and the junction held 9 bases outside the gene matches. CDR1 SGHNT and CDR2 YENEEA come from the germline V gene. The CDR3 runs 14 residues. CDR3 amino acids: CASSSGQGLISYTF. CDR3 nucleotide sequence: TGTGCCAGCAGCTCAGGACAGGGGCTGATTAGCTACACCTTC.

The J gene is TRBJ2-1, the V gene TRBV7-8; D might be TRBD1 (5 bases). The CDR3 has 14 residues. Trimming took off 2 bases at V and 7 bases at J, with 12 bases between the two ends. Germline V gene sequence: CDR1 SGHVS, CDR2 FQNEAQ. This CDR3 is CASSLRPQGNEQFF. The CDR3 DNA reads as TGTGCCAGCAGCTTAAGACCCCAGGGAAATGAGCAGTTCTTC. The full variable domain, its missing parts supplied by reference TRBV7-8 and TRBJ2-1, is GAGVSQSPRYKVAKRGQDVALRCDPISGHVSLFWYQQALGQGPEFLTYFQNEAQLDKSGLPSDRFFAERPEGSVSTLKIQRTQQEDSAVYLCASSLRPQGNEQFFGPGTRLTVL.

The J gene is TRBJ2-1, the V gene TRBV7-2; 7 positions match TRBD2. The CDR3 is 15 amino acids. In germline, CDR1 is SGHTA, CDR2 FQGNSA. The trim removed 5 bases at V and 6 bases at J, leaving 10 bases unmatched. The CDR3 coding sequence is TGTGCCAGCAGCCCGGAGCCGGGGGAGGGCAATGAGCAGTTCTTC. Its protein product is CASSPEPGEGNEQFF.

This chain links TRBV7-6 with TRBJ1-1; D is undetermined. V lost 5 bases and J lost 1, with 8 bases in between. The V gene's germline CDR1 is SGHVS and CDR2 FNYEAQ. The length of the CDR3 is 13 residues. DNA of the CDR3: TGTGCCAGCAGCGCGTCTAGGAACACTGAAGCTTTCTTT. Its translation: CASSASRNTEAFF.

The rearrangement links TRBV4-3 to TRBJ2-3; 8 bases are a match to TRBD2. This CDR3 is 16 amino acids long. In germline, CDR1 is LGHNA, CDR2 YSLEER. V lost 0 bases to trimming and J lost 4 bases; unmatched junction nucleotides: 6. CDR3: CASSQDMTGGADTQYF. The CDR3 region has the DNA TGCGCCAGCAGCCAAGACATGACGGGGGGGGCAGATACGCAGTATTTT.

CDR3 bases: TGTGCCAGTAGTATCGGGTCGACTACGACCGGGGAGCTGTTTTTT. Translation gives CASSIGSTTTGELFF. V is TRBV19 and J is TRBJ2-2, with TRBD2 as a possible D gene (5 bases). V lost 3 bases to trimming and J lost 5 bases, with 13 bases between them. The CDR3 contains 15 residues. Looked up from germline, CDR1 is LNHDA and CDR2 is SQIVND (reference sequence).

The rearrangement uses TRBV6-5 and TRBJ2-1, with a possible D match to TRBD2 (5 bases). From germline, CDR1 is MNHEY and CDR2 SVGAGI. CDR3 size: 14 residues. V was clipped by 0 bases and J by 7 bases, with 10 bases between them. The CDR3 DNA follows: TGTGCCAGCAGTTACTCCGGACTTCTTAATGAGCAGTTCTTC. This translates into CASSYSGLLNEQFF.